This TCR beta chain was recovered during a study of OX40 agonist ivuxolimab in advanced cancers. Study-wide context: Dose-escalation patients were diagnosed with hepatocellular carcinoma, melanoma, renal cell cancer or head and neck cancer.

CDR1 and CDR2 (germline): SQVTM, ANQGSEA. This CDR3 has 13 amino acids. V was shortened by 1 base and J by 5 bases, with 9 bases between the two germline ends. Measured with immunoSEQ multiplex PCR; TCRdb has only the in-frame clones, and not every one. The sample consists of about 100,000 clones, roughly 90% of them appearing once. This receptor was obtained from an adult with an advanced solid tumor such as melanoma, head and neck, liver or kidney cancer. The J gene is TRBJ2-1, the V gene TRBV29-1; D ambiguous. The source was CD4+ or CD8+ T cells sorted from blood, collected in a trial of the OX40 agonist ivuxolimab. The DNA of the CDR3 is TGCAGCGTTGAAGGGGTGCCCAACAATGAGCAGTTCTTC. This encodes CSVEGVPNNEQFF.